This T cell receptor beta chain comes out of a study of cytomegalovirus exposure and HLA in healthy donors. General study points: Some public TCRs appeared in many individuals, while most sequences were rare. First-cohort TCR clusters were later found to tend to co-occur in the 120 or so validation repertoires. The authors listed 150 or so TCR beta chains as cytomegalovirus-associated.

As concerns this clone: What it binds is not known.

The protocol was immunoSEQ multiplex PCR, while the TCRdb copy is restricted to in-frame clones and leaves out a portion. The sample yields a few hundred thousand clones, more than 80% seen once. The CDR3 consists of 16 residues. Trimming took 1 base from V and 0 from J, leaving 10 bases between them. Germline V gene sequence: CDR1 SGHTA, CDR2 FQGNSA. The specimen sequenced was PBMCs. The chain carries TRBV7-2 and TRBJ2-1; the D is unclear. The origin of this receptor is a woman aged 18-29 years in good health and CMV-seronegative. CDR3 coding DNA: TGTGCCAGCAGCTTAGACCCCTCCGGCTCCTACAATGAGCAGTTCTTC. Translating it yields CASSLDPSGSYNEQFF. Full variable domain (outside the CDR3, taken from reference TRBV7-2 and TRBJ2-1): GAGVSQSPSNKVTEKGKDVELRCDPISGHTALYWYRQSLGQGLEFLIYFQGNSAPDKSGLPSDRFSAERTGGSVSTLTIQRTQQEDSAVYLCASSLDPSGSYNEQFFGPGTRLTVL.